This entry lists 20 T cell receptor beta chains sequenced from one sample in a study of Graves' ophthalmopathy and Graves' hyperthyroidism listed by TCRdb under 2018. Sequencer: Illumina HiSeq 2000. For repertoire sequencing, TCR beta CDR3 regions were amplified from RNA transcripts. HTBI primers and the Qiagen OneStep RT-PCR kit were used in a first-round RT-PCR, which was followed by a second-round multiplex PCR, size selection and purification. TCRdb passed the public sequencing reads through fastp at Q25 and MiXCR, retaining productive beta sequences. A single entry per CDR3 protein holds the most common genes and DNA from its merged rows. The sample table lists just over 600,000 distinct CDR3 sequences, 22% of them with a count of one. More than 5.5% of the sample belongs to the ten largest clones. The sample taken for sequencing was peripheral blood. These receptors all stem from a woman aged 18-29 years with stable Graves' hyperthyroidism. Some clones in this sample may be carry-over from other donors' samples. Donor details come from another sample of the same person, matched by shared clones.

At least ten counts were recorded for this clonotype. The V gene is TRBV5-1, the J gene TRBJ2-2; D might be TRBD1 or TRBD2, each matching 5 bases. CDR3 length: 17 residues. V was clipped by 2 bases and J by 4 bases, with 18 bases between them. The germline CDR1 and CDR2 sequences are SGHRS and YFSETQ. CDR3 DNA sequence: TGCGCCAGCAGCTTAAATACGGGACCGCGGAGCACCGGGGAGCTGTTTTTT. Encoded protein: CASSLNTGPRSTGELFF.

The chain couples TRBV12-3 or TRBV12-4 to TRBJ2-2; TRBD2 matches 10 bases. This CDR3 has 17 amino acids. With V trimmed by 5 bases and J by 5 bases, 11 bases remained unmatched. The CDR3 is CASSLRQGLARTGELFF. In DNA, the CDR3 is TGTGCCAGCAGTCTACGCCAGGGACTAGCGAGAACCGGGGAGCTGTTTTTT.

This clonotype was observed at least ten times. The chain recombines TRBV6-5 with TRBJ1-2; D is possibly TRBD1 (6 bases). Trimming cost V 8 bases and J 2 bases, with 9 bases left between them. CDR3 length equals 12 residues. CDR1 and CDR2 (germline): MNHEY, SVGAGI. DNA for the CDR3: TGTGCCAGCGGGGGCAGAAACTATGGCTACACCTTC. Translating it yields CASGGRNYGYTF.

Turning to this clonotype: A read error may account for a junction end that differs from germline. The chain joins TRBV7-7 to TRBJ2-2; possible D gene TRBD1, 5 bases. CDR3 length: 18 residues. The V gene's germline CDR1 is SSHAT and CDR2 FNYEAQ (reference sequence). The CDR3 sequence: CASSPRLGAAEGTGELFF. The CDR3 bases are TGTGCTAGCAGCCCCCGCTTAGGGGCGGCGGAAGGGACCGGGGAGCTGTTTTTT.

This clonotype was found many times. The chain recombines TRBV7-2 with TRBJ2-7; 9 nucleotides align to TRBD1. CDR1 is SGHTA and CDR2 is FQGNSA in the germline V gene. CDR3 length: 15 amino acids. The V gene end was trimmed by 3 bases and the J gene end by 1 base; junction bases not matched to a gene: 4. For the CDR3, the DNA is TGTGCCAGCAGCTTCTACAGGGGGCCATCCTACGAGCAGTACTTC. It is translated as CASSFYRGPSYEQYF.

This clonotype has a count of ten or more. The CDR3 DNA reads TGTGCCTGGAGTTCAGACATACGCTCTGGAAACACCATATATTTT. It yields the protein CAWSSDIRSGNTIYF. J is TRBJ1-3 and V is TRBV30; D uncertain. The CDR3 is made up of 15 amino acids. V lost 2 bases and J lost 0, with 11 bases in between. Germline V gene data show CDR1 as GTSNPN and CDR2 as SVGIG (reference sequence).

This chain uses TRBV11-2 with TRBJ2-7, with 14 bases identical to TRBD2. Germline lookup yields CDR1 SGHAT and CDR2 FQNNGV. J gave up 4 bases and V 3 bases, and 5 bases lay outside the gene matches. This CDR3 spans 16 amino acids. The CDR3 DNA follows: TGTGCCAGCAGCTTTCAACGGACTAGCGGGGGGTACGAGCAGTACTTC. This translates into CASSFQRTSGGYEQYF.

This clonotype appeared many times. The chain uses TRBV28 and TRBJ2-7; D remains unclear. V lost 3 bases to trimming and J lost 3 bases, with 6 bases between them. The CDR3 runs 12 residues. Germline assignment: CDR1 MDHEN and CDR2 SYDVKM. CDR3 in amino acids: CASSLANYEQYF. DNA of the CDR3: TGTGCCAGCAGTTTGGCCAACTACGAGCAGTACTTC.

The V gene is TRBV7-9, the J gene TRBJ1-1; a weak D match, TRBD1 (5 bases). CDR1 and CDR2 (germline): SEHNR, FQNEAQ (reference sequence). V gave up 5 bases and J gave up 5 bases, with 18 bases separating them. CDR3 length equals 15 residues. The CDR3: CASSPTKPGRTEAFF. CDR3 coding DNA: TGTGCCAGCAGCCCTACTAAACCAGGGAGGACTGAAGCTTTCTTT. The full variable domain, completed using reference TRBV7-9 and TRBJ1-1, is DTGVSQNPRHKITKRGQNVTFRCDPISEHNRLYWYRQTLGQGPEFLTYFQNEAQLEKSRLLSDRFSAERPKGSFSTLEIQRTEQGDSAMYLCASSPTKPGRTEAFFGQGTRLTVV.

This clonotype has ten or more counts. The V gene is TRBV28, the J gene TRBJ1-6; 8 bases map to TRBD1. With V trimmed by 6 bases and J by 8 bases, 9 bases remained unmatched. The germline gives CDR1 MDHEN, CDR2 SYDVKM. The CDR3 contains 15 residues. The CDR3 sequence is CASRLGGTGDSPLHF. The CDR3 nucleotides read TGTGCCAGCAGGTTGGGAGGGACAGGAGATTCACCCCTCCACTTT.

The V gene is TRBV5-1, the J gene TRBJ1-1; no definite D call. This CDR3 has 13 amino acids. V dropped 0 bases and J dropped 7 bases, with 10 bases sitting between them. Germline loops: CDR1 SGHRS, CDR2 YFSETQ. CDR3 amino acids: CASSLVGPLEAFF. In nucleotides, the CDR3 is TGCGCCAGCAGCTTGGTAGGCCCCCTTGAAGCTTTCTTT.

This clonotype has ten or more counts. J is TRBJ2-1 and V is TRBV27; a weak D match, TRBD1 (6 bases). Germline V lookup: CDR1 MNHEY, CDR2 SMNVEV (reference sequence). The V gene lost 6 bases and the J gene lost 1 base, with 10 bases spanning the gap. CDR3 size: 14 residues. The chain's CDR3 is CASRPGQSYNEQFF. CDR3 bases: TGTGCCAGCAGACCCGGACAGTCCTACAATGAGCAGTTCTTC.

Many counts were recorded for this clonotype. The chain recombines TRBV29-1 with TRBJ1-3; D is ambiguous. Trimming left V 4 bases short and J 0 bases short, with 10 bases between. The CDR3 runs to 14 residues. In germline, CDR1 is SQVTM, CDR2 ANQGSEA. In DNA, the CDR3 is TGCAGCGTTGGACACGTTGGCTCTGGAAACACCATATATTTT. Its protein product is CSVGHVGSGNTIYF. Based on the CDR3 plus reference TRBV29-1 and TRBJ1-3, the full variable domain is SAVISQKPSRDICQRGTSLTIQCQVDSQVTMMFWYRQQPGQSLTLIATANQGSEATYESGFVIDKFPISRPNLTFSTLTVSNMSPEDSSIYLCSVGHVGSGNTIYFGEGSWLTVV.

This clonotype has at least ten counts. V usage is TRBV28 and J usage is TRBJ1-3; D uncertain. V was pared by 7 bases and J by 0 bases, with 10 bases between. CDR3 length: 14 residues. Germline lookup yields CDR1 MDHEN and CDR2 SYDVKM. The CDR3 loop is CASINGGSGNTIYF. CDR3 DNA: TGTGCCAGCATTAACGGAGGCTCTGGAAACACCATATATTTT.

Ten or more counts support this clonotype. The J gene is TRBJ2-5, the V gene TRBV12-3 or TRBV12-4; tentatively, D is TRBD1 (5 bases). The ends were cut back, 6 bases at V and 4 bases at J, with 18 bases in the middle. This CDR3 is built from 15 residues. The CDR3 sequence: CASRSRDLPVETQYF. The CDR3 region has the DNA TGTGCCAGCAGGTCCAGGGATCTTCCTGTAGAGACCCAGTACTTC.

A remark on this clonotype: A single base separates this from a much larger clone, so it may be a read error. The rearrangement links TRBV7-9 to TRBJ1-6, with D possibly being TRBD1 (6 bases). Trimming removed 1 base from V and 9 bases from J, with 16 bases in between. CDR3 size: 16 residues. In germline, CDR1 is SEHNR, CDR2 FQNEAQ (reference sequence). The chain's CDR3 is CASSLGTGLPISPLHF. Written as DNA, the CDR3 is TGTGCCAGCAGCTTAGGAACAGGGCTCCCAATTTCACCCCTCCACTTT.

This clonotype was found many times. The V and J genes are TRBV24-1 and TRBJ2-5; TRBD1 is a possible D gene (6 bases). Trimming stripped 0 bases from V and 0 bases from J, with 7 bases between. Germline CDR1 KGHDR, CDR2 SFDVKD. The CDR3 is 15 amino acids. CDR3 sequence reads: CATSDLHRDQETQYF. For the CDR3, the DNA is TGTGCCACCAGTGATTTGCACAGGGACCAAGAGACCCAGTACTTC.

This clonotype has at least ten counts. J is TRBJ2-4 and V is TRBV2; tentatively, D is TRBD1 or TRBD2 (6 bases each). The CDR3 sequence is 12 residues long. V was trimmed by 8 bases and J by 6 bases, leaving 11 bases between them. CDR1 and CDR2 (germline): SNHLY, FYNNEI. The CDR3 DNA reads TGTGCCAGCGGGGGGCACGGAAACATTCAGTACTTC. Translated, it gives CASGGHGNIQYF.

The chain links TRBV11-2 to TRBJ1-2; 7 positions agree with TRBD1. V dropped 7 bases and J dropped 4; count of bases not matched to a gene: 15. The CDR3 totals 16 residues. Germline lookup yields CDR1 SGHAT and CDR2 FQNNGV. DNA of the CDR3: TGTGCCAGCACCCGCCTCCAAGCCAGGACAGGCTATGGCTACACCTTC. This translates into CASTRLQARTGYGYTF.

This clonotype was seen at least ten times. J is TRBJ1-3 and V is TRBV20-1; D gene ambiguous. This CDR3 has 15 amino acids. Trimming removed 0 bases from V and 4 bases from J, with 13 bases in between. Per the germline V gene, CDR1 is DFQATT and CDR2 is SNEGSKA (reference sequence). For the CDR3, the DNA is TGCAGTGCTAGAGATCTTAAACAATCAGGAAACACCATATATTTT. Its protein is CSARDLKQSGNTIYF.